The 3 T cell receptor beta chains in this list originate from one sample, sequenced in a study of T cell responses to AZD1222 COVID-19 vaccine. The method was immunoSEQ multiplex PCR; TCRdb's version includes in-frame clones alone and lacks a portion of them. The sample holds about 110,000 clones, 75% to 95% seen once. This specimen consisted of peripheral blood, obtained 28 days after the second AZD1222 dose. All receptors come from an adult who received the AZD1222 COVID-19 vaccine.

This chain uses TRBV15 with TRBJ1-3; TRBD1 matches at 10 bases. V lost 0 bases to trimming and J lost 11 bases; unmatched junction nucleotides: 13. Per germline, CDR1 LNHNV and CDR2 YYDKDF (reference sequence). This CDR3 region has 17 residues. CDR3 amino acids: CATSRDFSFGQGDSIYF. DNA for the CDR3: TGTGCCACCAGCAGAGATTTTTCTTTTGGACAGGGGGACTCCATATATTTT. The whole variable domain, filled in from reference TRBV15 and TRBJ1-3, reads DAMVIQNPRYQVTQFGKPVTLSCSQTLNHNVMYWYQQKSSQAPKLLFHYYDKDFNNEADTPDNFQSRRPNTSFCFLDIRSPGLGDTAMYLCATSRDFSFGQGDSIYFGEGSWLTVV.

The chain couples TRBV2 to TRBJ1-6, with 11 bases that match TRBD1. V was clipped by 2 bases and J by 7 bases; unmatched bases: 4. CDR3 length: 16 amino acids. Per germline, CDR1 SNHLY and CDR2 FYNNEI. The CDR3 region has the DNA TGTGCCAGCAGTGAAAGTGGGGACAGGGGGAATTCACCCCTCCACTTT. It codes for CASSESGDRGNSPLHF. Together with reference TRBV2 and TRBJ1-6, the CDR3 gives the full variable domain: EPEVTQTPSHQVTQMGQEVILRCVPISNHLYFYWYRQILGQKVEFLVSFYNNEISEKSEIFDDQFSVERPDGSNFTLKIRSTKLEDSAMYFCASSESGDRGNSPLHFGNGTRLTVT.

The chain joins TRBV2 to TRBJ2-3; D is unresolved. The CDR3 has 11 amino acids. CDR1 SNHLY and CDR2 FYNNEI come from the germline V gene. Trimming took 10 bases from V and 0 from J, leaving 5 bases between them. CDR3 nucleotide sequence: TGTGCCACAGGAAGCACAGATACGCAGTATTTT. It translates to CATGSTDTQYF.